The source of this T cell receptor beta chain is a study of cytomegalovirus exposure and HLA in healthy donors. General study points: One variant, a missense change in DCLRE1C, was linked in a later analysis to TCR beta V- and J-gene trimming.

V was trimmed by 7 bases and J by 0 bases, leaving 15 bases between them. This CDR3 comprises 15 residues. CDR1 and CDR2 from the germline V gene are MDHEN and SYDVKM. Both 60 Vbeta primers and 13 Jbeta primers went into the PCR. Produced via immunoSEQ multiplex PCR; TCRdb's table is partial and in-frame only. The sample includes about 140,000 clones, about 77% of them seen just once. With respect to this clone: Its antigen is still unknown.

The sample consisted of PBMCs. The rearrangement links TRBV28 to TRBJ1-1; possibly TRBD1 for D (6 bases). The TCR originated in a female donor in good health and CMV-seronegative. CDR3 sequence (DNA): TGTGCCAGCACCTTCCCTCAGGGGCTGAACACTGAAGCTTTCTTT. As protein: CASTFPQGLNTEAFF.